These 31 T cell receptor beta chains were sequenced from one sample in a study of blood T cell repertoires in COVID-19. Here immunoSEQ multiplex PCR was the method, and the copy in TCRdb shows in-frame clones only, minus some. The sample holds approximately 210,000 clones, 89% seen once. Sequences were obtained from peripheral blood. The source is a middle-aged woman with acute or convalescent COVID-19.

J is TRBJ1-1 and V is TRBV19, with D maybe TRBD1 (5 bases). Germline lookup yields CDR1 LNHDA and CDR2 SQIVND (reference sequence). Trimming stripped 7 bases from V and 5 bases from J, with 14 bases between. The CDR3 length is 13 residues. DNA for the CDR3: TGTGCCAGTAACCTATGGGGGGGTACTGAAGCTTTCTTT. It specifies CASNLWGGTEAFF.

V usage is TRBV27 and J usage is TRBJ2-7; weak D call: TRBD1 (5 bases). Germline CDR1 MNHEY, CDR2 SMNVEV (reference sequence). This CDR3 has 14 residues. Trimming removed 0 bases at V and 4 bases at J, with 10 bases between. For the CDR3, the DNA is TGTGCCAGCAGTTTATCAGGGGCTGGATACGAGCAGTACGTC. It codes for CASSLSGAGYEQYV.

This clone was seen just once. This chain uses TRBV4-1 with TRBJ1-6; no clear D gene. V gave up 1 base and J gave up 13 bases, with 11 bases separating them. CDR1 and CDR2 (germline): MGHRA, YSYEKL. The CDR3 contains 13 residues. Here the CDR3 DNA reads TGCGCCAGCAGCCAAGTTACAAGGAGTCCCCTCCACTTT. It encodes CASSQVTRSPLHF.

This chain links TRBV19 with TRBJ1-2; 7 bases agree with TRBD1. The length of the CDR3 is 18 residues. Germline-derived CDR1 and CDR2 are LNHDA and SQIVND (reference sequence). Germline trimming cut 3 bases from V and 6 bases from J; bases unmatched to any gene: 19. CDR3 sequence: CASSIPRTGDPWVDGYTF. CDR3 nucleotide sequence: TGTGCCAGTAGTATCCCGAGGACAGGAGACCCTTGGGTTGATGGCTACACCTTC.

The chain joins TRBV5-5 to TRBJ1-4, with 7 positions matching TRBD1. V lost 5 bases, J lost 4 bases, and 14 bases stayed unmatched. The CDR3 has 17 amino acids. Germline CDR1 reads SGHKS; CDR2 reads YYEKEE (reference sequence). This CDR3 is CASRRQGVGGFNEKLFF. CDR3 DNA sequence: TGTGCCAGCAGACGACAGGGAGTGGGAGGTTTTAATGAAAAACTGTTTTTT.

The CDR3 nucleotides read TGTGCCAGTAGTAGCCCCCTAGGGGTGAACACTGAAGCTTTCTTT. It yields the protein CASSSPLGVNTEAFF. The rearrangement joins TRBV19 to TRBJ1-1, with a possible D match to TRBD1 (5 bases). Trimming pared 4 bases from V and 0 bases from J, leaving 12 bases between. The CDR3 spans 15 residues. The germline V gene has CDR1 LNHDA and CDR2 SQIVND (reference sequence).

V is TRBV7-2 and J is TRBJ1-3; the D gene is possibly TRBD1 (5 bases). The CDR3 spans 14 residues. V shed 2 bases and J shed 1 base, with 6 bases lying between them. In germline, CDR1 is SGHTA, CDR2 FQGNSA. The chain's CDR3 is CASSLKGSGNTIYF. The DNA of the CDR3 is TGTGCCAGCAGCTTAAAGGGGTCTGGAAACACCATATATTTT.

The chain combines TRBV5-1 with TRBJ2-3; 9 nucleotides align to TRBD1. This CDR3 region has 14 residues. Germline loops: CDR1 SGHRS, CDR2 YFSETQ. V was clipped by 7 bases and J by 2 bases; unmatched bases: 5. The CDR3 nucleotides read TGCGCCAGCTCTCGGGACAGGGTCACAGATACGCAGTATTTT. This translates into CASSRDRVTDTQYF. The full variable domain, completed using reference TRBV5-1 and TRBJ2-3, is KAGVTQTPRYLIKTRGQQVTLSCSPISGHRSVSWYQQTPGQGLQFLFEYFSETQRNKGNFPGRFSGRQFSNSRSEMNVSTLELGDSALYLCASSRDRVTDTQYFGPGTRLTVL.

CDR3 sequence reads: CASSQLRTPTNEKLFF. The CDR3 DNA reads as TGCGCCAGCAGCCAGTTGCGGACACCAACTAATGAAAAACTGTTTTTT. The chain carries TRBV4-1 and TRBJ1-4, with D perhaps matching TRBD1 (5 bases). Germline CDR1 is MGHRA and CDR2 is YSYEKL. Trimming took off 3 bases at V and 0 bases at J, with 11 bases between the two ends. This CDR3 region has 16 residues.

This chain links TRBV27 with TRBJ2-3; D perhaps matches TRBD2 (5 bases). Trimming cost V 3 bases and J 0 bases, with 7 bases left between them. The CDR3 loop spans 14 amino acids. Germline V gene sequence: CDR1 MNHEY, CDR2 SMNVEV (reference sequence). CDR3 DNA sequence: TGTGCCAGCAGTTTGAGAGGGAGCACAGATACGCAGTATTTT. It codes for CASSLRGSTDTQYF.

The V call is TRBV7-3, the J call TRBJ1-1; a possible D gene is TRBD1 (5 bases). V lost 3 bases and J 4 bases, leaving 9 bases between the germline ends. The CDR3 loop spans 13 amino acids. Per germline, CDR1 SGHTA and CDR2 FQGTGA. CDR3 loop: CASSFAGGTEAFF. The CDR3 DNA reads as TGTGCCAGCAGCTTTGCGGGGGGCACTGAAGCTTTCTTT. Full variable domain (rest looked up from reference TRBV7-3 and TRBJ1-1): GAGVSQTPSNKVTEKGKYVELRCDPISGHTALYWYRQSLGQGPEFLIYFQGTGAADDSGLPNDRFFAVRPEGSVSTLKIQRTERGDSAVYLCASSFAGGTEAFFGQGTRLTVV.

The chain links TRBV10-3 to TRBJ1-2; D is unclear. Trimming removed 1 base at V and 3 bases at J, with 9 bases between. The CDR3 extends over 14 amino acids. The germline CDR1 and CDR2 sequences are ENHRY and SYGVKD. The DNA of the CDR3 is TGTGCCATCAGTGAGTGGCCAGTCGACTATGGCTACACCTTC. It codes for CAISEWPVDYGYTF.

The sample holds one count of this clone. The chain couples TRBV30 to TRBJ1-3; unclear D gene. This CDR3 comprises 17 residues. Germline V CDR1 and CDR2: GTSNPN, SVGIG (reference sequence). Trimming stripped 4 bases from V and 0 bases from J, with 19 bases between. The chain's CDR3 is CAWTRAGPQSSGNTIYF. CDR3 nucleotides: TGTGCCTGGACGCGGGCAGGACCCCAGAGCTCTGGAAACACCATATATTTT.

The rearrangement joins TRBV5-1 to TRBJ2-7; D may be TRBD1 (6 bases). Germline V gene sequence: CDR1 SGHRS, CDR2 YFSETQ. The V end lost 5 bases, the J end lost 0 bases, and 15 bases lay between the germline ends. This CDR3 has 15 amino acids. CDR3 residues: CASSPGQLSSYEQYV. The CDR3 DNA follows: TGCGCCAGCAGTCCTGGACAGCTGAGCTCCTACGAGCAGTACGTC.

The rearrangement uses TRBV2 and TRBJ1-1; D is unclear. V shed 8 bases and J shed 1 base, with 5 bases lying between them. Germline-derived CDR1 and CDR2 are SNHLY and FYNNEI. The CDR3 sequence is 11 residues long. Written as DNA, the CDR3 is TGTGCCAGCTGGCAGAACACTGAAGCTTTCTTT. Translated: CASWQNTEAFF.

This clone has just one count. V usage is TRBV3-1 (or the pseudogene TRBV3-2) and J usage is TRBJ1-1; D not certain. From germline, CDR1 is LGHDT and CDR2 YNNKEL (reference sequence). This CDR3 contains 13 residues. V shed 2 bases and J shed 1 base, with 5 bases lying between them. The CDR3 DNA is TGTGCCAGCAGCCAACTCGGGAACACTGAAGCTTTCTTT. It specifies CASSQLGNTEAFF.

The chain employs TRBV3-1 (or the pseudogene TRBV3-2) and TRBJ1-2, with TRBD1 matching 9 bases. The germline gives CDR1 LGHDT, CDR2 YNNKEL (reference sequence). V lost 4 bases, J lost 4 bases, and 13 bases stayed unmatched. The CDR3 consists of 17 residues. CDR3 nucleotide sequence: TGTGCCAGCAGCCGTTTGGGACAGGGACCTGCGGGCTATGGCTACACCTTC. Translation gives CASSRLGQGPAGYGYTF.

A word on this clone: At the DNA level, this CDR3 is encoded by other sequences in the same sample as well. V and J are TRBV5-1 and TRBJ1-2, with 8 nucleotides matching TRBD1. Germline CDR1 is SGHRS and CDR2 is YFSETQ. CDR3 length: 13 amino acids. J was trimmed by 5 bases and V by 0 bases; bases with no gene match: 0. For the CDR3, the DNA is TGCGCCAGCAGCTTGGGGACAGGGTATGGCTACACCTTC. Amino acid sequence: CASSLGTGYGYTF.

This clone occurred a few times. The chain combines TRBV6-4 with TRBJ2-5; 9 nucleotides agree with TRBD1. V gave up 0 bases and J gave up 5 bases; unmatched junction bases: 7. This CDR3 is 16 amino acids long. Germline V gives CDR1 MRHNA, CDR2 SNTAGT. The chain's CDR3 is CASSDSTGTGRETQYF. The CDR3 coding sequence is TGTGCCAGCAGTGACTCGACAGGGACAGGGAGGGAGACCCAGTACTTC.

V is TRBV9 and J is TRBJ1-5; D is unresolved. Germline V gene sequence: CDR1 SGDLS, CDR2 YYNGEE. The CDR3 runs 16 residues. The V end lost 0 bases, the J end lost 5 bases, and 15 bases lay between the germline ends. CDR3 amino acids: CASSVGGGWVDQPQHF. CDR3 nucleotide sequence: TGTGCCAGCAGCGTAGGAGGAGGTTGGGTCGATCAGCCCCAGCATTTT.

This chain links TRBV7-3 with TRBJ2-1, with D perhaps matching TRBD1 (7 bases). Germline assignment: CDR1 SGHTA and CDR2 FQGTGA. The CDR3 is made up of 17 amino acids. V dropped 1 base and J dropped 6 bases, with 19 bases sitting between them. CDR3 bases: TGTGCCAGCAGCTTAAGGGGTGGCGGGACAGAATTCAATGAGCAGTTCTTC. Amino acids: CASSLRGGGTEFNEQFF.

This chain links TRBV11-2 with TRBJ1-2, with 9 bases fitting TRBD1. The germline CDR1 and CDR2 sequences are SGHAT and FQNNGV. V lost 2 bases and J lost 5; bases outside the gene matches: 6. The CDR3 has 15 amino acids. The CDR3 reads CASSLRDRASYGYTF. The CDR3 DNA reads TGTGCCAGCAGCTTACGGGACAGGGCCAGTTATGGCTACACCTTC.

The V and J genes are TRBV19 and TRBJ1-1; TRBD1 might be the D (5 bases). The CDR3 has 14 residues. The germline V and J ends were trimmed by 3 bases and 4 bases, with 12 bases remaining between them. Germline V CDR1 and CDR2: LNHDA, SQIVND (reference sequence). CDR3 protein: CASSIQGLLTEAFF. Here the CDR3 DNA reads TGTGCCAGTAGTATCCAGGGCCTCCTCACTGAAGCTTTCTTT.

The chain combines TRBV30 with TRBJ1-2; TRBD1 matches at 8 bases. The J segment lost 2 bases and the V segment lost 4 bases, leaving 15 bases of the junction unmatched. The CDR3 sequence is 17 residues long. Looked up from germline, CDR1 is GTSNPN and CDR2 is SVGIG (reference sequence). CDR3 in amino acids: CAWNTPTTTGANYGYTF. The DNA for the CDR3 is TGTGCCTGGAACACACCGACAACGACAGGGGCCAACTATGGCTACACCTTC.

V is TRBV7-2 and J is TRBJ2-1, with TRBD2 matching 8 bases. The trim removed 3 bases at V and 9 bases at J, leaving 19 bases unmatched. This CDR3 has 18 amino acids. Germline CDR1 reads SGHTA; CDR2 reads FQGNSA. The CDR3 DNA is TGTGCCAGCAGCTTGGCCCTTGGTGCGGGGGGCCTCAGTGGTGAGCAGTTCTTC. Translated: CASSLALGAGGLSGEQFF.

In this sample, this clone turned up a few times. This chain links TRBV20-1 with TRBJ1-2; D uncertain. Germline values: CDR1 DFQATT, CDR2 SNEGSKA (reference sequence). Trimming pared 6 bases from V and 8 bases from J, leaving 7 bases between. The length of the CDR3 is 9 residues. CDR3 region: CSAPGGYTF. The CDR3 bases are TGCAGTGCCCCGGGAGGCTACACCTTC.

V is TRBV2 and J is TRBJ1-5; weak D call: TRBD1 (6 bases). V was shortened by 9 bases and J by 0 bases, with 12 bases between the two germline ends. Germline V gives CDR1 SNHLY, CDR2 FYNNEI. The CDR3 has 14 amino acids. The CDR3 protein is CASKGDYSNQPQHF. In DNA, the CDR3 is TGTGCCAGTAAGGGGGATTATAGCAATCAGCCCCAGCATTTT.

CDR3 bases: TGTGCCAGCAGGGGCGGGGGGGTCCAAGAGACCCAGTACTTC. Translation: CASRGGGVQETQYF. V is TRBV6-5 and J is TRBJ2-5; 9 positions agree with TRBD2. The junction had 3 bases not matched to a gene; V was cut back by 6 bases and J by 1 base. From germline, CDR1 is MNHEY and CDR2 SVGAGI. This CDR3 comprises 14 residues.

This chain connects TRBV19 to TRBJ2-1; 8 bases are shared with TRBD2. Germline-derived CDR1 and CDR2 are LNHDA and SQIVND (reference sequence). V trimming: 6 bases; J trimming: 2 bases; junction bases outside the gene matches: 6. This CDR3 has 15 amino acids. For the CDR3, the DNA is TGTGCCAGTAGCACTAGCGGCGTAACCTACAATGAGCAGTTCTTC. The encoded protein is CASSTSGVTYNEQFF. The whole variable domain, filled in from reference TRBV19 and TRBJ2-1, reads DGGITQSPKYLFRKEGQNVTLSCEQNLNHDAMYWYRQDPGQGLRLIYYSQIVNDFQKGDIAEGYSVSREKKESFPLTVTSAQKNPTAFYLCASSTSGVTYNEQFFGPGTRLTVL.

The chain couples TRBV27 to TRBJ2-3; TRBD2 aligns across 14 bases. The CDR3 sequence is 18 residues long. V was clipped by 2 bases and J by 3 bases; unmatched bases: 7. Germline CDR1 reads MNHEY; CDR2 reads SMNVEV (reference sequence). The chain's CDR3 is CASSLRLAGGPWTDTQYF. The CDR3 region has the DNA TGTGCCAGCAGTTTAAGACTAGCGGGGGGGCCGTGGACAGATACGCAGTATTTT.

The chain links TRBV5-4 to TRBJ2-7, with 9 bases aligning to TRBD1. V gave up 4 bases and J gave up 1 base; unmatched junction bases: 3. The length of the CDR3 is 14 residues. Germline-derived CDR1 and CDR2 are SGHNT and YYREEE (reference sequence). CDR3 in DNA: TGTGCCAGCAGCATAGGACAGGGGTCCTACGAGCAGTACGTC. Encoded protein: CASSIGQGSYEQYV.